A single sample gave rise to the 12 T cell receptor beta chains below, sequenced in a study of tumor-infiltrating lymphocytes in localized non-small cell lung cancer. The data were produced by immunoSEQ multiplex PCR, yet TCRdb's version contains in-frame clones alone and is incomplete. Seen here are thousands of clones, roughly 70% observed once, and the top ten hold around an eighth. Source material: lung tumor tissue. The receptors stem from a human donor with non-small cell lung cancer.

The chain employs TRBV13 and TRBJ1-2; 8 nucleotides line up with TRBD1. After removal of 5 bases from V and 3 bases from J, the junction contained 17 bases not matched to a gene. The CDR3 has 18 residues. CDR1 and CDR2 from the germline V gene are PRHDT and FYEKMQ (reference sequence). The CDR3 region is CASSIFDQPTGDDYGYTF. CDR3 nucleotide sequence: TGTGCCAGCAGCATCTTCGACCAGCCGACAGGGGATGACTATGGCTACACCTTC.

The chain uses TRBV4-1 and TRBJ2-3; possibly TRBD1 or TRBD2 for D (5 bases each). Germline V gene data show CDR1 as MGHRA and CDR2 as YSYEKL. Trimming took 4 bases from V and 9 from J, leaving 17 bases between them. CDR3 length: 14 amino acids. CDR3 sequence (DNA): TGCGCCAGCAGCCTTAACACCGGGGCCCCGACGCAGTATTTT. Protein product: CASSLNTGAPTQYF.

V is TRBV5-8 and J is TRBJ1-1; D unclear. The germline V gene has CDR1 SGHTS and CDR2 YDEGEE. V was clipped by 4 bases and J by 1 base, with 8 bases between them. There are 13 residues in the CDR3. The CDR3 DNA reads as TGTGCCAGCAGCCTTAGCCCGAACACTGAAGCTTTCTTT. Protein product: CASSLSPNTEAFF.

The chain is built from TRBV9 and TRBJ2-1; D might be TRBD1 (6 bases). Germline CDR1 and CDR2: SGDLS and YYNGEE. The CDR3 runs 16 residues. V lost 2 bases, J lost 4 bases, and 16 bases lay in between. CDR3 loop: CASSVEGTPLYNEQFF. CDR3 coding DNA: TGTGCCAGCAGCGTGGAAGGGACACCCCTATACAATGAGCAGTTCTTC. Variable domain in full (rest from reference TRBV9 and TRBJ2-1): DSGVTQTPKHLITATGQRVTLRCSPRSGDLSVYWYQQSLDQGLQFLIQYYNGEERAKGNILERFSAQQFPDLHSELNLSSLELGDSALYFCASSVEGTPLYNEQFFGPGTRLTVL.

The chain uses TRBV4-2 and TRBJ2-5; 7 nucleotides match TRBD2. Looked up from germline, CDR1 is LGHNA and CDR2 is YNFKEQ. Trimming took 5 bases from V and 1 from J; bases not matched to a gene: 4. The CDR3 totals 14 residues. The CDR3 loop is CASSYGTIQETQYF. The CDR3 DNA reads TGTGCCAGCAGCTATGGGACTATCCAAGAGACCCAGTACTTC.

The rearrangement uses TRBV19 and TRBJ1-3; D is possibly TRBD1 (6 bases). This CDR3 has 16 amino acids. V was shortened by 7 bases and J by 0 bases, with 16 bases between the two germline ends. Germline assignment: CDR1 LNHDA and CDR2 SQIVND (reference sequence). CDR3 bases: TGTGCCAGTAATCCCCTTGGGGGCGGCTCTGGAAACACCATATATTTT. This translates into CASNPLGGGSGNTIYF.

The chain couples TRBV9 to TRBJ2-7; D unresolved. The length of the CDR3 is 17 residues. Germline CDR1 SGDLS, CDR2 YYNGEE. V lost 0 bases and J lost 0, with 16 bases in between. The CDR3 DNA reads as TGTGCCAGCAGCGTAGGTCCCTTTAGGGTGCGCTCCTACGAGCAGTACGTC. This sequence encodes CASSVGPFRVRSYEQYV.

The J gene is TRBJ2-3, the V gene TRBV5-8; 8 bases map to TRBD2. This CDR3 is 17 amino acids long. V was clipped by 0 bases and J by 0 bases; unmatched bases: 6. Germline V CDR1 and CDR2: SGHTS, YDEGEE. CDR3 in amino acids: CASSLVWLAGSTDTQYF. CDR3 in DNA: TGTGCCAGCAGCTTGGTCTGGCTAGCGGGTAGCACAGATACGCAGTATTTT.

The chain employs TRBV15 and TRBJ2-7; the D gene is possibly TRBD1 (6 bases). The CDR3 totals 15 residues. The V and J ends lost 0 bases and 3 bases respectively, with 12 bases between them. Germline CDR1 and CDR2: LNHNV and YYDKDF (reference sequence). CDR3 sequence: CATSREMGANYEQYV. The CDR3 DNA sequence: TGTGCCACCAGCAGAGAAATGGGGGCCAACTACGAGCAGTACGTC.

The chain is built from TRBV7-2 and TRBJ1-2, with D uncertain. The V gene's germline CDR1 is SGHTA and CDR2 FQGNSA. There are 14 residues in the CDR3. V lost 4 bases and J lost 8, with 17 bases in between. CDR3: CASSSLAGFRGYTF. The CDR3 DNA is TGTGCCAGCAGCTCCTTGGCGGGGTTTCGGGGCTACACCTTC.

The V gene is TRBV7-2, the J gene TRBJ1-2; TRBD1 might be the D (6 bases). The CDR3 is 16 amino acids. Looked up from germline, CDR1 is SGHTA and CDR2 is FQGNSA. V lost 0 bases, J lost 7 bases, and 18 bases lay in between. CDR3: CASSLAGEGGSGGYTF. CDR3 nucleotide sequence: TGTGCCAGCAGCTTAGCGGGAGAGGGGGGCTCCGGTGGCTACACCTTC.

This clone has a handful of counts. The chain joins TRBV19 to TRBJ2-7; TRBD1 matches 9 bases. This CDR3 is built from 15 residues. Germline CDR1 and CDR2: LNHDA and SQIVND (reference sequence). After removal of 4 bases from V and 3 bases from J, the junction contained 7 bases not matched to a gene. In nucleotides, the CDR3 is TGTGCCAGTAGTAATACCGGGACAGGGCTCTACGAGCAGTACTTC. It encodes CASSNTGTGLYEQYF.